This record covers a single T cell receptor beta chain. Antigen unknown. Before the COVID-19 pandemic, during about 2010-2018, CD4+ T cells were taken from unexposed donors. These data belong to a study of CD4 T cells in relation to SARS-CoV-2 and coronaviruses. Study background: The HLA restriction of the shared crossreactive spike epitopes was mapped.

Study observations and caveats: Crossreactive clones expanded significantly less to SARS-CoV-2 than monoreactive clones.

Sequenced by immunoSEQ multiplex PCR; TCRdb stores in-frame clones only, minus some. The sample lists about 65,000 clones; over 70% were seen once. Germline V gene data show CDR1 as SQVTM and CDR2 as ANQGSEA. This CDR3 comprises 14 residues. The germline V and J ends were trimmed by 4 bases and 4 bases, with 16 bases remaining between them. The sequence derives from a human donor in good health. The sequenced sample was memory CD4+ T cells from PBMCs. V gene TRBV29-1 combines with J gene TRBJ1-2, with D hard to call. CDR3 coding DNA: TGCAGCGTTGTGGGCCTGGGGTTAGCCTATGGCTACACCTTC. Translating gives CSVVGLGLAYGYTF.